In its sample, the clone carrying this T cell receptor (beta chain) was seen once. Its antigen remains unknown. These data come from a study of cytomegalovirus exposure and HLA in healthy donors. Study outcomes and limitations: Several of the most significant clusters were apparently associated with common viral pathogens in a later analysis. In a later analysis, a genetic analysis reported fewer productive-TCR N-insertions in an Asian-associated ancestry cluster than the cohort average. Later on, an analysis tied around 17,000 TCR beta sequences to HLA alleles at 0.05 false discovery rate.

The PCR ran on 60 Vbeta and 13 Jbeta primers. Methods used by the authors: An analysis that came later counted 80 million or so unique TCR beta chains, about 10 million shared. Sequencing used immunoSEQ multiplex PCR; TCRdb keeps in-frame clones, though not all of them. D and trimming come from the DNA, and the V and J calls and clone size come from that table. The sample gives 150,000 to 200,000 clones, approximately 88% of which show up once; more than 1.5% is in the top ten. Material: PBMCs. This clonotype was sampled from a woman aged 18-35 years in good health and CMV-seronegative.

This chain's CDR3 is CASSQTDYGYTF. The CDR3 DNA is TGTGCCAGCAGTCAGACAGACTATGGCTACACCTTC. The V and J genes are TRBV6-5 and TRBJ1-2, with D maybe TRBD1 (5 bases). The CDR3 extends over 12 amino acids. Germline CDR1 is MNHEY and CDR2 is SVGAGI. V was cut by 5 bases and J by 3 bases, with 7 bases left in between.